The 20 T cell receptor beta chains below come from one sample, sequenced in a study of T-cell reconstitution after alpha-beta-depleted transplantation in children. This sample's TCRbeta library carried unique molecular identifier barcodes. TCRdb itself ran the PCR reads through MiXCR, one entry per CDR3 protein. The sample yields roughly 300,000 distinct CDR3 sequences, approximately 10% seen once. The sequencing here drew on PBMCs from the stem cell graft donor, taken from the stem cell graft. Receptors were obtained from a human donor who donated a stem cell graft to a child with acute lymphoblastic leukemia.

This clonotype was observed at least ten times. V is TRBV7-3 and J is TRBJ2-3; D is undetermined. CDR1 and CDR2 (germline): SGHTA, FQGTGA. V was pared by 3 bases and J by 1 base, with 5 bases between. The CDR3 spans 13 residues. CDR3 residues: CASSLMGTDTQYF. The CDR3 bases are TGTGCCAGCAGCTTGATGGGCACAGATACGCAGTATTTT.

This clonotype was seen a few times. CDR3 in amino acids: CSASRGVNYGYTF. In nucleotides, the CDR3 is TGCAGTGCTAGCCGCGGGGTTAACTATGGCTACACCTTC. V usage is TRBV20-1 and J usage is TRBJ1-2, with D unresolved. V lost 3 bases and J lost 1, with 9 bases in between. This CDR3 region has 13 residues. The germline V gene encodes CDR1 DFQATT and CDR2 SNEGSKA (reference sequence).

V is TRBV5-1 and J is TRBJ2-2, with D perhaps matching TRBD1 (6 bases). CDR3 length: 16 amino acids. The germline V and J ends were trimmed by 2 bases and 0 bases, with 11 bases remaining between them. Germline assignment: CDR1 SGHRS and CDR2 YFSETQ. This CDR3 is CASSLTGTPNTGELFF. The CDR3 DNA reads as TGCGCCAGCAGCTTAACCGGGACACCGAACACCGGGGAGCTGTTTTTT. The full variable domain, rest sourced from reference TRBV5-1 and TRBJ2-2, is KAGVTQTPRYLIKTRGQQVTLSCSPISGHRSVSWYQQTPGQGLQFLFEYFSETQRNKGNFPGRFSGRQFSNSRSEMNVSTLELGDSALYLCASSLTGTPNTGELFFGEGSRLTVL.

Ten or more counts support this clonotype. The genes are TRBV4-2 and TRBJ2-2; TRBD2 agrees at 10 bases. Germline V gene sequence: CDR1 LGHNA, CDR2 YNFKEQ. The V gene end was trimmed by 3 bases and the J gene end by 7 bases; junction bases not matched to a gene: 5. CDR3 length: 15 amino acids. CDR3 protein: CASSHSLAGSGELFF. The CDR3 DNA reads TGTGCCAGCAGCCATTCACTAGCGGGAAGCGGGGAGCTGTTTTTT.

This clonotype was detected a few times. This chain uses TRBV12-3 or TRBV12-4 with TRBJ2-7, with no clear D. This CDR3 has 13 amino acids. Trimming shortened V by 7 bases and J by 0 bases, and 10 bases separated the two germline ends. The CDR3 sequence is CASTLQNSYEQYF. In nucleotides, the CDR3 is TGTGCCAGCACCCTACAGAACTCCTACGAGCAGTACTTC.

With respect to this clonotype: At one end the junction does not follow the germline gene, possibly because of a read error. V and J are TRBV4-3 and TRBJ2-1; 8 bases map to TRBD1. Germline lookup yields CDR1 LGHNA and CDR2 YSLEER. This CDR3 is built from 14 residues. CDR3 nucleotide sequence: TGCGCCAGCAACCAACAGGGGGTCAGGAATGAGCAGTTCTTC. Residues: CASNQQGVRNEQFF.

The chain is built from TRBV27 and TRBJ2-3; D ambiguous. The CDR3 is made up of 12 amino acids. Trimming took off 6 bases at V and 6 bases at J, with 10 bases between the two ends. Germline CDR1 MNHEY, CDR2 SMNVEV (reference sequence). The CDR3 here is CASSPTADTQYF. The CDR3 DNA is TGTGCCAGCAGCCCCACGGCTGATACGCAGTATTTT.

This clonotype was observed a few times. The J gene is TRBJ2-3, the V gene TRBV7-2, with D tentatively TRBD2 (5 bases). V lost 5 bases, J lost 5 bases, and 17 bases lay in between. CDR1 SGHTA and CDR2 FQGNSA come from the germline V gene. The CDR3 loop spans 15 amino acids. The chain's CDR3 is CASSPDALAGDTQYF. CDR3 nucleotides: TGTGCCAGCAGCCCAGATGCGCTAGCTGGAGATACGCAGTATTTT.

The chain is built from TRBV29-1 and TRBJ2-1; 7 nucleotides agree with TRBD2. V dropped 6 bases and J dropped 7; count of bases not matched to a gene: 9. There are 13 residues in the CDR3. The germline gives CDR1 SQVTM, CDR2 ANQGSEA. The CDR3: CSVGTTSGNEQFF. The CDR3 coding sequence is TGCAGCGTAGGGACTACCTCGGGTAATGAGCAGTTCTTC.

This clonotype came up a few times. This rearrangement joins TRBV7-8 to TRBJ2-2, with 12 positions matching TRBD1. CDR1 and CDR2 from the germline V gene are SGHVS and FQNEAQ. The CDR3 is made up of 18 amino acids. J was trimmed by 3 bases and V by 4 bases; bases with no gene match: 9. The CDR3 sequence is CASSYAGTGGADTGELFF. In DNA form, the CDR3 reads TGTGCCAGCAGCTATGCCGGGACAGGGGGCGCCGACACCGGGGAGCTGTTTTTT.

This clonotype was detected many times. The V gene is TRBV12-3 or TRBV12-4, the J gene TRBJ2-7; no firm D call. The germline V and J ends were trimmed by 5 bases and 6 bases, with 8 bases remaining between them. CDR3 length: 11 amino acids. CDR3 sequence: CASSPSFEQYF. CDR3 sequence (DNA): TGTGCCAGCAGTCCATCTTTCGAGCAGTACTTC.

This clonotype was counted a few times. This chain connects TRBV20-1 to TRBJ2-1; TRBD2 might be the D (6 bases). This CDR3 has 14 amino acids. V was trimmed by 5 bases and J by 2 bases, leaving 13 bases between them. Germline CDR1 is DFQATT and CDR2 is SNEGSKA (reference sequence). Here the CDR3 DNA reads TGCAGTGCTCGGAGGGGCGAGGCCTACAATGAGCAGTTCTTC. This sequence encodes CSARRGEAYNEQFF.

There are a few counts of this clonotype. The rearrangement uses TRBV20-1 and TRBJ1-6; no clear D gene. This CDR3 contains 18 residues. Per germline, CDR1 DFQATT and CDR2 SNEGSKA (reference sequence). V was trimmed by 2 bases and J by 7 bases, leaving 24 bases between them. CDR3 in DNA: TGCAGTGCTAGAAGGGAGTCAAGGGCCGGCAGGAGAAATTCACCCCTCCACTTT. This translates into CSARRESRAGRRNSPLHF.

The rearrangement uses TRBV6-2 or TRBV6-3 and TRBJ1-2; possible D gene TRBD1, 5 bases. Germline-derived CDR1 and CDR2 are MNHEY and SVGEGT. There are 21 residues in the CDR3. Trimming cost V 2 bases and J 0 bases, with 28 bases left between them. The CDR3 region is CASSYRKKERTPINSNYGYTF. As DNA, the CDR3 is TGTGCCAGCAGTTACCGGAAGAAGGAAAGGACACCGATCAATTCTAACTATGGCTACACCTTC.

This clonotype has a handful of counts. This rearrangement joins TRBV12-3 or TRBV12-4 to TRBJ1-4; a weak D match, TRBD1 (5 bases). The CDR3 consists of 15 residues. Trimming shortened V by 5 bases and J by 1 base, and 11 bases separated the two germline ends. The CDR3 DNA is TGTGCCAGCAGTCCGGGGGACCGAACTAATGAAAAACTGTTTTTT. Residues: CASSPGDRTNEKLFF.

The rearrangement joins TRBV7-4 to TRBJ2-7; 9 nucleotides line up with TRBD2. This CDR3 contains 15 residues. Losses at the gene ends were 3 bases for V and 2 bases for J; bases not matched to a gene: 5. Germline CDR1 reads SGHVT; CDR2 reads SQSDAQ. The CDR3 DNA reads TGTGCCAGCAGCTTTAGCCGACTAGCGGCCTACGAGCAGTACTTC. It yields the protein CASSFSRLAAYEQYF.

In this sample, this clonotype turned up a few times. The V call is TRBV29-1, the J call TRBJ2-7; 11 bases are shared with TRBD2. The V gene end was trimmed by 5 bases and the J gene end by 2 bases; junction bases not matched to a gene: 17. This CDR3 has 18 amino acids. Per the germline V gene, CDR1 is SQVTM and CDR2 is ANQGSEA. CDR3 DNA: TGCAGCGTTACACCCAGACTAGCGGGATACCAAAAGACCTACGAGCAGTACTTC. The encoded protein is CSVTPRLAGYQKTYEQYF.

J is TRBJ2-7 and V is TRBV7-9; a weak D match, TRBD2 (6 bases). The CDR3 contains 13 residues. Germline-derived CDR1 and CDR2 are SEHNR and FQNEAQ (reference sequence). Trimming left V 7 bases short and J 3 bases short, with 13 bases between. The CDR3 here is CASNAGSFYEQYF. The CDR3 coding sequence is TGTGCCAGCAACGCGGGGTCCTTCTACGAGCAGTACTTC.

This clonotype was seen a few times. As DNA, the CDR3 is TGTGCCAGCAGCCGTACTAGCGGGGCCATTCGGTACAATGAGCAGTTCTTC. This codes for CASSRTSGAIRYNEQFF. V usage is TRBV7-6 and J usage is TRBJ2-1; 10 positions match TRBD2. This CDR3 comprises 17 residues. V shed 5 bases and J 4 bases; nucleotides not matched to a gene: 11. In germline, CDR1 is SGHVS, CDR2 FNYEAQ.

The chain recombines TRBV20-1 with TRBJ2-4; D unclear. Germline V gives CDR1 DFQATT, CDR2 SNEGSKA (reference sequence). The CDR3 contains 15 residues. Trimming removed 5 bases at V and 4 bases at J, with 18 bases between. The DNA for the CDR3 is TGCAGTGCTCAACTCTCCCGGGCTACTAAAAACATTCAGTACTTC. Translating it yields CSAQLSRATKNIQYF.